This TCR beta chain was identified in a study of identical twins. TCRdb re-analysed the 5' RACE reads in MiXCR, keeping a single row per CDR3 protein. The table lists 400,000 to 550,000 distinct CDR3 sequences, roughly 26% of them singletons. Germline assignment: CDR1 SGHVS and CDR2 FNYEAQ. This CDR3 region has 14 residues. Trimming left V 0 bases short and J 4 bases short, with 9 bases between. These data also formed part of another study, on T cells expressing NK-cell markers.

Sequenced material: CD4+ T cells sorted from blood. V is TRBV7-6 and J is TRBJ2-5; no definite D call. The receptor was derived from a young woman in good health. In DNA, the CDR3 is TGTGCCAGCAGCTTAGCGGACGGGCGAGAGACCCAGTACTTC. As protein: CASSLADGRETQYF.